This TCR beta chain was captured by sequencing in a study of blood T cells in healthy people across ages. Per the germline V gene, CDR1 is LGHDT and CDR2 is YNNKEL (reference sequence). The length of the CDR3 is 14 residues. The germline V and J ends were trimmed by 0 bases and 5 bases, with 10 bases remaining between them. Alongside a J-beta primer mix, a sample-barcoded 5' primer served in a second PCR lasting about 7 to 12 cycles. The authors tagged each cDNA molecule using a template-switch adaptor with 12 random nucleotides. Every sample returned 2.5 million or more CDR3-containing paired-end reads. MiXCR, run by TCRdb on the 5' RACE reads, gives a single entry per CDR3 protein. The sample holds about 1.5 million distinct CDR3 sequences, roughly 40% seen once. The study drew donors from healthy Caucasian individuals in Russia aged roughly 6 to 90. Around 10 milliliters of peripheral blood were drawn from each donor.

Sequences were obtained from blood. This receptor was obtained from a woman between 18 and 29 years old in good health. The rearrangement links TRBV3-1 to TRBJ1-2; unclear D gene. DNA of the CDR3: TGTGCCAGCAGCCAAGATCAGGCAGCATATGGCTACACCTTC. Translation gives CASSQDQAAYGYTF. The complete variable domain, with remaining parts taken from reference TRBV3-1 and TRBJ1-2, reads DTAVSQTPKYLVTQMGNDKSIKCEQNLGHDTMYWYKQDSKKFLKIMFSYNNKELIINETVPNRFSPKSPDKAHLNLHINSLELGDSAVYFCASSQDQAAYGYTFGSGTRLTVV.